The 6 T cell receptor beta chains below all came from one sample that was sequenced in a study of Tregs in tolerant kidney transplant recipients (dated by TCRdb to 2018 to 2020). Library generation was performed with the immunoSEQ multiplex PCR assay. The table comes from immuneACCESS by way of TCRdb, which keeps in-frame sequences with V and J called. Part of the clones is missing from these tables; in studies checked, under half for an unresolved V gene and the rest for unknown reasons. Across this sample there are roughly 99,000 clones, with 80% to 95% seen only once. Clones ranked in the top ten supply around 0.45% of the sample. Taken with the paper, the label for time point translates to: blood sample drawn before combined kidney and bone marrow transplant. The specimen was CD4+ T cells from blood, collected before the transplant. These receptors came from a human donor who received a combined kidney and bone marrow transplant.

The chain carries TRBV5-6 and TRBJ2-7; no clear D gene. Germline V lookup: CDR1 SGHDT, CDR2 YYEEEE. The CDR3 runs to 13 residues. The ends were cut back, 6 bases at V and 2 bases at J, with 12 bases in the middle. The DNA of the CDR3 is TGTGCCAGCACCGATTTAGACACCTACGAGCAGTACTTC. Its protein is CASTDLDTYEQYF.

Here the CDR3 DNA reads TGTGCCAGCAGCTTAGCCGGGACTAGTTTAAGGACAGATACGCAGTATTTT. The encoded protein is CASSLAGTSLRTDTQYF. The V and J genes are TRBV7-2 and TRBJ2-3, with TRBD2 identical over 8 bases. The germline gives CDR1 SGHTA, CDR2 FQGNSA. CDR3 length: 17 residues. Unmatched junction bases numbered 8, after V lost 0 bases and J lost 3 bases.

The CDR3 sequence: CASILTSAIPDTQYF. As DNA, the CDR3 is TGTGCCAGCATTCTGACTAGCGCGATACCGGATACGCAGTATTTT. The gene calls are TRBV2 and TRBJ2-3; 8 nucleotides align to TRBD2. CDR1 is SNHLY, CDR2 FYNNEI, per germline. This CDR3 has 15 residues. V shed 7 bases and J 6 bases; nucleotides not matched to a gene: 12.

The rearrangement links TRBV2 to TRBJ2-3, with 9 bases identical to TRBD1. Trimming cost V 4 bases and J 14 bases; bases outside gene matches: 10. CDR1 is SNHLY and CDR2 is FYNNEI in the germline V gene. There are 13 residues in the CDR3. As DNA, the CDR3 is TGTGCCAGCAGTGGACAGGGGGGAGGGTCCTGGTATTTT. It specifies CASSGQGGGSWYF.

This sequence joins TRBV6-6 and TRBJ1-4; D uncertain. The CDR3 runs 14 residues. V shed 2 bases and J shed 4 bases, with 8 bases lying between them. Germline CDR1 MNHNY, CDR2 SVGAGI (reference sequence). The CDR3 DNA reads TGTGCCAGCAGTTACGGGCAGCTTAATGAAAAACTGTTTTTT. It codes for CASSYGQLNEKLFF.

This clone was found a few times. The chain joins TRBV19 to TRBJ1-5, with D possibly TRBD1 on 6 matching bases. There are 16 residues in the CDR3. CDR1 is LNHDA and CDR2 is SQIVND in the germline V gene (reference sequence). V was clipped by 4 bases and J by 0 bases, with 13 bases between them. The CDR3: CASSTRTVYSNQPQHF. In nucleotides, the CDR3 is TGTGCCAGTAGTACGCGGACAGTTTATAGCAATCAGCCCCAGCATTTT.